The 30 T cell receptor beta chains below were found in one sample sequenced in a study of T cell responses to AZD1222 COVID-19 vaccine (dated by TCRdb to 2020 to 2023). This specimen's time point label, per the study, means: baseline before first vaccination. Libraries were built with the immunoSEQ multiplex PCR assay. TCRdb took this table from immuneACCESS and kept in-frame rearrangements with V and J called. Such tables lack part of the clones; where checked against another copy, unresolved V genes explain under half of the gap, and the rest is unexplained. Recorded for this sample are around 200,000 clones; 88% of them occurred a single time. Of the sample, about 0.49% falls within the top ten clones. The input for sequencing was peripheral blood, taken on day 0 of AZD1222 vaccination. These TCRs come from an adult in good health.

This clone has a single count. The junction does not match germline at one end; this may be a read error. The V gene is TRBV6-5, the J gene TRBJ2-7, with D hard to call. This CDR3 comprises 13 residues. The germline V gene encodes CDR1 MNHEY and CDR2 SVGAGI. DNA of the CDR3: TGTGCCAGCAGCCCACTCCCACCGAGGACGGCCTTCTTC. Amino acid sequence: CASSPLPPRTAFF.

The chain couples TRBV27 to TRBJ2-7; the match to TRBD1 covers 7 bases. Germline V lookup: CDR1 MNHEY, CDR2 SMNVEV (reference sequence). Germline trimming cut 8 bases from V and 3 bases from J; bases unmatched to any gene: 7. This CDR3 region has 13 residues. The CDR3 DNA reads as TGTGCCAGCGGACGGGACAGTAACTACGAGCAGTACTTC. This translates into CASGRDSNYEQYF.

This clone was observed a handful of times. V gene TRBV30 combines with J gene TRBJ2-2, with no clear D. Deletions cut 6 bases from V and 0 bases from J, with 14 bases between. Germline assignment: CDR1 GTSNPN and CDR2 SVGIG (reference sequence). The CDR3 runs 15 residues. CDR3 in DNA: TGTGCCTGCCTTCCCGGGTCTGCGAACACCGGGGAGCTGTTTTTT. It yields the protein CACLPGSANTGELFF.

This chain joins TRBV3-1 (or the pseudogene TRBV3-2) and TRBJ2-7; TRBD2 aligns across 10 bases. Per germline, CDR1 LGHDT and CDR2 YNNKEL (reference sequence). The CDR3 sequence is 15 residues long. The ends lost 2 bases at V and 1 base at J; junction bases unmatched: 2. The CDR3 spells CASSQLAGASYEQYF. The CDR3 DNA sequence: TGTGCCAGCAGCCAACTAGCGGGGGCTTCCTACGAGCAGTACTTC.

In DNA, the CDR3 is TGTGCCAGCAGCGTCGGGTCCGGGGAGCTGTTTTTT. This encodes CASSVGSGELFF. This chain links TRBV11-3 with TRBJ2-2; D is ambiguous. The CDR3 totals 12 residues. Germline values: CDR1 SGHNT, CDR2 YENEEA. Trimming cost V 5 bases and J 6 bases, with 7 bases left between them.

The chain uses TRBV20-1 and TRBJ1-4; D gene unclear. V lost 3 bases, J lost 8 bases, and 7 bases lay in between. The CDR3 covers 11 residues. Per germline, CDR1 DFQATT and CDR2 SNEGSKA (reference sequence). In nucleotides, the CDR3 is TGCAGTGCTAGGGACTTAGAAAAACTGTTTTTT. Residues: CSARDLEKLFF.

This clone turned up a few times. J is TRBJ2-7 and V is TRBV14; 10 bases are a match to TRBD1. With V trimmed by 4 bases and J by 6 bases, 6 bases remained unmatched. Germline CDR1 is SGHDN and CDR2 is FVKESK. There are 14 residues in the CDR3. The CDR3 DNA reads as TGTGCCAGCAGCCGGATGGGACAGGGGCGCGAGCAGTACTTC. It codes for CASSRMGQGREQYF.

This rearrangement joins TRBV29-1 to TRBJ2-3; D might be TRBD1 (5 bases). Per germline, CDR1 SQVTM and CDR2 ANQGSEA. The V gene lost 7 bases and the J gene lost 6 bases, with 17 bases spanning the gap. The CDR3 is made up of 13 amino acids. This CDR3 is CSAPPGPQDTQYF. The DNA for the CDR3 is TGCAGCGCCCCGCCAGGGCCCCAGGATACGCAGTATTTT.

The chain couples TRBV19 to TRBJ1-6; possible D gene TRBD1, 5 bases. Trimming removed 3 bases from V and 7 bases from J, with 13 bases in between. The CDR3 has 15 amino acids. Per the germline V gene, CDR1 is LNHDA and CDR2 is SQIVND (reference sequence). The CDR3 loop is CASSIRGTWNSPLHF. DNA of the CDR3: TGTGCCAGTAGTATCCGGGGGACTTGGAATTCACCCCTCCACTTT.

This clone was counted a single time. The rearrangement joins TRBV18 to TRBJ2-4; 7 nucleotides align to TRBD2. In germline, CDR1 is KGHSH, CDR2 LQKENI. The CDR3 is 16 residues long. Unmatched junction bases numbered 3, after V lost 1 base and J lost 0 bases. The CDR3 region has the DNA TGTGCCAGCTCACCACGGGGGGGACTAGCCAAAAACATTCAGTACTTC. This gives the protein CASSPRGGLAKNIQYF.

This chain joins TRBV5-1 and TRBJ2-3; no reliable D call. Germline values: CDR1 SGHRS, CDR2 YFSETQ. Trimming stripped 0 bases from V and 5 bases from J, with 13 bases between. The CDR3 runs 15 residues. The CDR3: CASSLAGQIEDTQYF. DNA of the CDR3: TGCGCCAGCAGCTTGGCGGGTCAGATAGAAGATACGCAGTATTTT.

This rearrangement joins TRBV5-6 to TRBJ1-6; tentatively, D is TRBD1 (6 bases). V was clipped by 4 bases and J by 10 bases, with 18 bases between them. Per germline, CDR1 SGHDT and CDR2 YYEEEE. The CDR3 runs 15 residues. The CDR3 nucleotides are TGTGCCAGCAGCGGAAGGGCAGGGGTCGGGTCACCCCTCCACTTT. It codes for CASSGRAGVGSPLHF.

The chain has TRBV19 and TRBJ1-4, with D possibly being TRBD1 (5 bases). V shed 5 bases and J shed 6 bases, with 16 bases lying between them. CDR3 length equals 15 residues. CDR1 and CDR2 from the germline V gene are LNHDA and SQIVND (reference sequence). CDR3: CASSPRRGSYEKLFF. CDR3 DNA sequence: TGTGCCAGTAGTCCCCGCCGGGGGAGTTATGAAAAACTGTTTTTT.

As for this clone: Relative to the germline gene, one junction end is altered; a read error may explain this. This chain links TRBV10-3 with TRBJ1-1, with unresolved D. This CDR3 has 14 residues. The germline gives CDR1 ENHRY, CDR2 SYGVKD. CDR3 bases: TGTGCCATCAGTGCGCGGCAGACCAACAGTGAAGCTTTCTTT. Protein product: CAISARQTNSEAFF.

This clone was detected once. The chain links TRBV19 to TRBJ1-1; TRBD1 might be the D (5 bases). CDR1 and CDR2 (germline): LNHDA, SQIVND (reference sequence). This CDR3 is 13 amino acids long. Trimming pared 5 bases from V and 4 bases from J, leaving 11 bases between. The CDR3 DNA follows: TGTGCCAGTAGTTCCAGGGAGGGCACTGAAGCTTTCTTT. Translating gives CASSSREGTEAFF. Based on the CDR3 plus reference TRBV19 and TRBJ1-1, the full variable domain is DGGITQSPKYLFRKEGQNVTLSCEQNLNHDAMYWYRQDPGQGLRLIYYSQIVNDFQKGDIAEGYSVSREKKESFPLTVTSAQKNPTAFYLCASSSREGTEAFFGQGTRLTVV.

The chain carries TRBV6-1 and TRBJ2-1; 8 positions match TRBD2. Unmatched junction bases numbered 8, after V lost 4 bases and J lost 3 bases. Germline-derived CDR1 and CDR2 are MNHNS and SASEGT. The CDR3 runs to 16 residues. CDR3 sequence reads: CASSGPAGGYYNEQFF. CDR3 nucleotides: TGTGCCAGCAGTGGGCCTGCGGGGGGTTACTACAATGAGCAGTTCTTC.

The chain is built from TRBV27 and TRBJ1-6, with D perhaps TRBD1 (6 bases). Germline V gene lookup returns CDR1 MNHEY and CDR2 SMNVEV (reference sequence). Trimming removed 2 bases from V and 4 bases from J, with 12 bases in between. The CDR3 is 16 residues long. This chain's CDR3 is CASSLGGPLYNSPLHF. The CDR3 DNA follows: TGTGCCAGCAGTTTAGGGGGGCCTCTGTATAATTCACCCCTCCACTTT.

V is TRBV7-9 and J is TRBJ1-1; the D is unclear. From germline, CDR1 is SEHNR and CDR2 FQNEAQ (reference sequence). V was cut by 6 bases and J by 4 bases, with 12 bases left in between. The CDR3 has 13 residues. CDR3 sequence reads: CASSPSGPTEAFF. CDR3 coding DNA: TGTGCCAGCAGTCCTAGCGGCCCCACTGAAGCTTTCTTT. Based on the CDR3 plus reference TRBV7-9 and TRBJ1-1, the full variable domain is DTGVSQNPRHKITKRGQNVTFRCDPISEHNRLYWYRQTLGQGPEFLTYFQNEAQLEKSRLLSDRFSAERPKGSFSTLEIQRTEQGDSAMYLCASSPSGPTEAFFGQGTRLTVV.

This clone was picked up a small number of times. The chain has TRBV4-3 and TRBJ2-7, with D possibly TRBD1 on 5 matching bases. Germline lookup yields CDR1 LGHNA and CDR2 YSLEER. The CDR3 length is 20 residues. Trimming took off 6 bases at V and 0 bases at J, with 30 bases between the two ends. CDR3 amino acids: CASRYVKPGSFHSSSYEQYF. DNA of the CDR3: TGCGCCAGCAGATACGTAAAGCCAGGGTCGTTTCATTCGAGCTCCTACGAGCAGTACTTC.

This sequence joins TRBV7-2 and TRBJ2-7, with D perhaps matching TRBD1 (6 bases). The germline gives CDR1 SGHTA, CDR2 FQGNSA. V was shortened by 6 bases and J by 1 base, with 16 bases between the two germline ends. The CDR3 extends over 15 amino acids. CDR3 amino acids: CASRKGDTLSYEQYF. CDR3 in DNA: TGTGCCAGCAGGAAAGGGGACACCTTATCCTACGAGCAGTACTTC. The full variable domain, with the rest looked up from reference TRBV7-2 and TRBJ2-7, is GAGVSQSPSNKVTEKGKDVELRCDPISGHTALYWYRQSLGQGLEFLIYFQGNSAPDKSGLPSDRFSAERTGGSVSTLTIQRTQQEDSAVYLCASRKGDTLSYEQYFGPGTRLTVT.

The V gene is TRBV12-5, the J gene TRBJ2-7; unclear D gene. The CDR3 extends over 12 amino acids. Germline-derived CDR1 and CDR2 are LGHNT and FRNRAP. The germline V and J ends were trimmed by 1 base and 3 bases, with 4 bases remaining between them. CDR3 bases: TGTGCTAGTGGTTTGGGAATCTACGAGCAGTACTTC. Residues: CASGLGIYEQYF.

This chain links TRBV7-2 with TRBJ2-1; D gene unclear. Germline V CDR1 and CDR2: SGHTA, FQGNSA. Deletions cut 4 bases from V and 5 bases from J, with 9 bases between. This CDR3 has 13 amino acids. Here the CDR3 DNA reads TGTGCCAGCAGCTCGGGCGGCCACAATGAGCAGTTCTTC. Protein sequence: CASSSGGHNEQFF. The entire variable domain, with the rest obtained from reference TRBV7-2 and TRBJ2-1, is as follows: GAGVSQSPSNKVTEKGKDVELRCDPISGHTALYWYRQSLGQGLEFLIYFQGNSAPDKSGLPSDRFSAERTGGSVSTLTIQRTQQEDSAVYLCASSSGGHNEQFFGPGTRLTVL.

CDR3 DNA: TGTGCCAGCAGGTTGGCGGGGACCCTCGCCGGGGAGCTGTTTTTT. Residues: CASRLAGTLAGELFF. V gene TRBV14 combines with J gene TRBJ2-2; D possibly corresponds to TRBD2 (6 bases). The CDR3 is 15 amino acids. Trimming shortened V by 6 bases and J by 6 bases, and 17 bases separated the two germline ends. Germline V gives CDR1 SGHDN, CDR2 FVKESK. Variable domain in full (rest from reference TRBV14 and TRBJ2-2): EAGVTQFPSHSVIEKGQTVTLRCDPISGHDNLYWYRRVMGKEIKFLLHFVKESKQDESGMPNNRFLAERTGGTYSTLKVQPAELEDSGVYFCASRLAGTLAGELFFGEGSRLTVL.

This chain uses TRBV6-5 with TRBJ2-5; a possible D gene is TRBD1 (6 bases). The CDR3 contains 14 residues. The ends were cut back, 5 bases at V and 2 bases at J, with 12 bases in the middle. Per the germline V gene, CDR1 is MNHEY and CDR2 is SVGAGI. Written as DNA, the CDR3 is TGTGCCAGCAGTAGCACAGGGTATCAAGAGACCCAGTACTTC. It encodes CASSSTGYQETQYF.

V gene TRBV14 combines with J gene TRBJ1-1; D ambiguous. CDR3 length: 16 amino acids. Trimming stripped 2 bases from V and 3 bases from J, with 16 bases between. The germline V gene encodes CDR1 SGHDN and CDR2 FVKESK. The CDR3 nucleotides read TGTGCCAGCAGCCAAACGTGGCCGAGGCTGGACACTGAAGCTTTCTTT. Residues: CASSQTWPRLDTEAFF.

The chain recombines TRBV3-1 (or the pseudogene TRBV3-2) with TRBJ1-6, with a weak D call TRBD1 (6 bases). CDR1 is LGHDT, CDR2 YNNKEL, per germline (reference sequence). The length of the CDR3 is 13 residues. Deletions cut 5 bases from V and 10 bases from J, with 12 bases between. The CDR3 sequence: CASSNTGNSPLHF. CDR3 bases: TGTGCCAGCAGCAACACAGGGAACTCACCCCTCCACTTT.

The chain recombines TRBV7-6 with TRBJ1-2; D might be TRBD1 (5 bases). The CDR3 has 14 residues. Between the trimmed V and J ends, which lost 5 bases and 4 bases, there was a span of 14 bases. Germline loops: CDR1 SGHVS, CDR2 FNYEAQ. DNA for the CDR3: TGTGCCAGCAGCCCAGCTGGGACTTTCTATGGCTACACCTTC. Translating it yields CASSPAGTFYGYTF.

This chain joins TRBV5-5 and TRBJ2-5; tentative D call: TRBD2 (6 bases). Trimming took 1 base from V and 0 from J, leaving 7 bases between them. CDR1 and CDR2 (germline): SGHKS, YYEKEE (reference sequence). There are 14 residues in the CDR3. The CDR3 coding sequence is TGTGCCAGCAGCTTGCGGGGGTACCAAGAGACCCAGTACTTC. Its translation is CASSLRGYQETQYF. Full variable domain (outside the CDR3, taken from reference TRBV5-5 and TRBJ2-5): DAGVTQSPTHLIKTRGQQVTLRCSPISGHKSVSWYQQVLGQGPQFIFQYYEKEERGRGNFPDRFSARQFPNYSSELNVNALLLGDSALYLCASSLRGYQETQYFGPGTRLLVL.

V gene TRBV19 combines with J gene TRBJ1-6; D ambiguous. Germline CDR1 reads LNHDA; CDR2 reads SQIVND (reference sequence). Trimming cost V 8 bases and J 2 bases, with 10 bases left between them. The CDR3 loop spans 14 amino acids. The CDR3 DNA follows: TGTGCCAGTTCCCAGAGTCCCTATAATTCACCCCTCCACTTT. This codes for CASSQSPYNSPLHF.

J is TRBJ2-3 and V is TRBV7-2, with a possible D match to TRBD2 (7 bases). The V and J ends lost 4 bases and 4 bases respectively, with 21 bases between them. CDR1 is SGHTA, CDR2 FQGNSA, per germline. The length of the CDR3 is 17 residues. The CDR3 DNA sequence: TGTGCCAGCAGCTCACGGAATGGTGGGGGGGCCGCAGATACGCAGTATTTT. This codes for CASSSRNGGGAADTQYF.